These 27 T cell receptor beta chains originate from one sample sequenced in a study of cytomegalovirus exposure and HLA in healthy donors. The PCR ran on 60 Vbeta and 13 Jbeta primers. Clones were sequenced by immunoSEQ multiplex PCR, and TCRdb holds only the in-frame ones, with some missing. This table holds about 170,000 clones, over 75% found once. Sequenced input: PBMCs. Receptors were obtained from a female donor in good health and CMV-seronegative.

The V and J genes are TRBV14 and TRBJ1-2; 8 bases map to TRBD1. V lost 3 bases, J lost 7 bases, and 7 bases stayed unmatched. The CDR3 length is 14 residues. Germline CDR1 reads SGHDN; CDR2 reads FVKESK. This chain's CDR3 is CASSHSQGAVGYTF. The CDR3 DNA is TGTGCCAGCAGCCATTCTCAGGGGGCGGTTGGCTACACCTTC.

The genes are TRBV19 and TRBJ2-7; 7 nucleotides align to TRBD2. The germline V gene encodes CDR1 LNHDA and CDR2 SQIVND (reference sequence). The length of the CDR3 is 16 residues. V lost 9 bases to trimming and J lost 0 bases; unmatched junction nucleotides: 14. The CDR3 DNA follows: TGTGCCAGCACACCTGATGCGGGGGTTAGCTCCTACGAGCAGTACTTC. As protein: CASTPDAGVSSYEQYF.

This chain links TRBV7-8 with TRBJ1-1; 7 nucleotides agree with TRBD1. The CDR3 has 15 residues. From germline, CDR1 is SGHVS and CDR2 FQNEAQ. The V and J ends lost 4 bases and 1 base, in that order; junction bases with no gene match: 6. CDR3 nucleotides: TGTGCCAGCAGCTCTGGACAGGTCCGGAACACTGAAGCTTTCTTT. Protein: CASSSGQVRNTEAFF.

The chain recombines TRBV9 with TRBJ2-2, with TRBD1 matching 8 bases. The CDR3 is 17 residues long. CDR1 and CDR2 from the germline V gene are SGDLS and YYNGEE. J lost 5 bases, V lost 0 bases, and 9 bases had no gene match. The CDR3 reads CASSVAPGRGRTGELFF. The CDR3 DNA sequence: TGTGCCAGCAGCGTAGCCCCAGGCAGGGGGCGGACCGGGGAGCTGTTTTTT.

The chain couples TRBV5-4 to TRBJ1-6; a weak D match, TRBD1 (6 bases). This CDR3 comprises 14 residues. V was cut by 3 bases and J by 4 bases, with 8 bases left in between. Per germline, CDR1 SGHNT and CDR2 YYREEE (reference sequence). CDR3: CASSSRGYNSPLHF. CDR3 sequence (DNA): TGTGCCAGCAGCTCAAGGGGGTATAATTCACCCCTCCACTTT. The whole variable domain, filled in from reference TRBV5-4 and TRBJ1-6, reads ETGVTQSPTHLIKTRGQQVTLRCSSQSGHNTVSWYQQALGQGPQFIFQYYREEENGRGNFPPRFSGLQFPNYSSELNVNALELDDSALYLCASSSRGYNSPLHFGNGTRLTVT.

The J gene is TRBJ1-2, the V gene TRBV15; D gene uncertain. Germline V gives CDR1 LNHNV, CDR2 YYDKDF (reference sequence). Trimming left V 5 bases short and J 4 bases short, with 26 bases between. The CDR3 is 18 residues long. The CDR3 protein is CATSQRSGFRGRPYGYTF. The CDR3 nucleotides are TGTGCCACCAGCCAACGGAGTGGGTTCCGCGGTCGCCCCTATGGCTACACCTTC.

The chain couples TRBV7-3 to TRBJ2-2; 7 positions match TRBD2. V lost 5 bases to trimming and J lost 3 bases; unmatched junction nucleotides: 9. This CDR3 is 16 amino acids long. Germline V gene lookup returns CDR1 SGHTA and CDR2 FQGTGA. The CDR3 DNA sequence: TGTGCCAGCAGCGCAATCAGCGCGGGGGACACCGGGGAGCTGTTTTTT. Its translation: CASSAISAGDTGELFF.

This chain connects TRBV2 to TRBJ1-1; D possibly corresponds to TRBD1 (6 bases). Trimming cost V 4 bases and J 2 bases, with 14 bases left between them. CDR1 is SNHLY and CDR2 is FYNNEI in the germline V gene. This CDR3 region has 15 residues. Written as DNA, the CDR3 is TGTGCCAGCAGTGGGCAGGGGCTGAGAAACACTGAAGCTTTCTTT. Translated: CASSGQGLRNTEAFF.

In this sample, this clone turned up once. The gene calls are TRBV30 and TRBJ2-5, with a weak D call TRBD2 (5 bases). Germline CDR1 and CDR2: GTSNPN and SVGIG (reference sequence). This CDR3 contains 15 residues. Trimming shortened V by 2 bases and J by 3 bases, and 16 bases separated the two germline ends. The CDR3 nucleotides read TGTGCCTGGAGTTCAGGCCGGGGAATTGAAGAGACCCAGTACTTC. Translated, it gives CAWSSGRGIEETQYF.

The CDR3 loop reads CASSLSTGKREEKLFF. The CDR3 nucleotides read TGTGCCAGCAGCTTATCGACAGGGAAGAGGGAAGAAAAACTGTTTTTT. The chain has TRBV7-9 and TRBJ1-4; 7 bases line up with TRBD1. Germline CDR1 and CDR2: SEHNR and FQNEAQ (reference sequence). The trim removed 2 bases at V and 8 bases at J, leaving 11 bases unmatched. CDR3 length equals 16 residues.

Only one count was recorded for this clone. The sample contains more than one DNA sequence encoding this CDR3. This chain connects TRBV15 to TRBJ2-7; D is possibly TRBD2 (6 bases). Germline CDR1 and CDR2: LNHNV and YYDKDF (reference sequence). The CDR3 is made up of 14 amino acids. Trimming shortened V by 0 bases and J by 2 bases, and 8 bases separated the two germline ends. CDR3 sequence: CATSRDRGAYEQYF. Here the CDR3 DNA reads TGTGCCACCAGCAGAGATCGCGGGGCCTACGAGCAGTACTTC.

The J gene is TRBJ2-1, the V gene TRBV5-6; 14 bases fit TRBD2. CDR3 length equals 14 residues. CDR1 SGHDT and CDR2 YYEEEE come from the germline V gene. After removal of 4 bases from V and 10 bases from J, the junction contained 4 bases not matched to a gene. CDR3 sequence reads: CASSLGLAGVEQFF. CDR3 DNA sequence: TGTGCCAGCAGCCTGGGACTAGCGGGAGTCGAGCAGTTCTTC.

The chain is built from TRBV5-5 and TRBJ1-4, with D possibly being TRBD1 (5 bases). Trimming removed 5 bases from V and 0 bases from J, with 17 bases in between. Germline-derived CDR1 and CDR2 are SGHKS and YYEKEE (reference sequence). This CDR3 is 17 amino acids long. The CDR3 loop is CASSQIFRGATNEKLFF. CDR3 coding DNA: TGTGCCAGCAGTCAAATTTTTAGGGGTGCAACTAATGAAAAACTGTTTTTT. The full variable domain, in which reference TRBV5-5 and TRBJ1-4 provide the parts outside the CDR3, is DAGVTQSPTHLIKTRGQQVTLRCSPISGHKSVSWYQQVLGQGPQFIFQYYEKEERGRGNFPDRFSARQFPNYSSELNVNALLLGDSALYLCASSQIFRGATNEKLFFGSGTQLSVL.

The chain couples TRBV7-2 to TRBJ2-5; weak D call: TRBD2 (7 bases). The CDR3 is 16 residues long. Trimming cost V 5 bases and J 0 bases, with 16 bases left between them. Germline CDR1 and CDR2: SGHTA and FQGNSA. The CDR3 sequence: CASSPGSGGYQETQYF. In DNA, the CDR3 is TGTGCCAGCAGCCCCGGATCGGGGGGCTACCAAGAGACCCAGTACTTC.

The chain joins TRBV7-3 to TRBJ1-5; D might be TRBD1 (5 bases). V was shortened by 2 bases and J by 6 bases, with 14 bases between the two germline ends. CDR1 SGHTA and CDR2 FQGTGA come from the germline V gene. This CDR3 comprises 15 residues. This CDR3 reads CASSLSGLGSQPQHF. CDR3 nucleotide sequence: TGTGCCAGCAGCTTATCAGGGTTGGGTAGTCAGCCCCAGCATTTT.

V gene TRBV4-3 combines with J gene TRBJ2-6; D call uncertain. V lost 0 bases and J 0 bases, leaving 9 bases between the germline ends. The germline V gene has CDR1 LGHNA and CDR2 YSLEER. This CDR3 has 17 amino acids. The CDR3 sequence is CASSQDSRSSGANVLTF. DNA of the CDR3: TGCGCCAGCAGCCAAGATTCACGGAGCTCTGGGGCCAACGTCCTGACTTTC.

This clone has only one observation. The chain employs TRBV5-8 and TRBJ2-1; 7 bases agree with TRBD2. V trimming: 4 bases; J trimming: 0 bases; junction bases outside the gene matches: 10. The CDR3 is made up of 17 amino acids. Germline values: CDR1 SGHTS, CDR2 YDEGEE. The CDR3 nucleotides read TGTGCCAGCAGCGTATCCCGATTAGCGGGCTCCTACAATGAGCAGTTCTTC. Translated, it gives CASSVSRLAGSYNEQFF. Full variable domain (rest looked up from reference TRBV5-8 and TRBJ2-1): EAGVTQSPTHLIKTRGQQATLRCSPISGHTSVYWYQQALGLGLQFLLWYDEGEERNRGNFPPRFSGRQFPNYSSELNVNALELEDSALYLCASSVSRLAGSYNEQFFGPGTRLTVL.

This chain connects TRBV28 to TRBJ1-5; the match to TRBD1 covers 8 bases. The CDR3 spans 17 residues. Germline V CDR1 and CDR2: MDHEN, SYDVKM. With 6 bases clipped from V and 6 bases from J, the junction kept 16 bases outside the gene matches. CDR3 DNA sequence: TGTGCCAGCAGAGCCTTAGAGGACAGGGCCCTGGGTCAGCCCCAGCATTTT. This encodes CASRALEDRALGQPQHF. Supplemented by reference TRBV28 and TRBJ1-5, the full variable domain reads DVKVTQSSRYLVKRTGEKVFLECVQDMDHENMFWYRQDPGLGLRLIYFSYDVKMKEKGDIPEGYSVSREKKERFSLILESASTNQTSMYLCASRALEDRALGQPQHFGDGTRLSIL.

The genes are TRBV7-6 and TRBJ1-5, with no clear D. The CDR3 is made up of 15 amino acids. Germline loops: CDR1 SGHVS, CDR2 FNYEAQ. The V gene lost 6 bases and the J gene lost 3 bases, with 15 bases spanning the gap. The CDR3 DNA reads as TGTGCCAGCAGTACAAATGCGGTTCCCAATCAGCCCCAGCATTTT. Translating gives CASSTNAVPNQPQHF.

This rearrangement joins TRBV30 to TRBJ1-3; 9 positions match TRBD1. The CDR3 loop spans 19 amino acids. The junction had 17 bases not matched to a gene; V was cut back by 0 bases and J by 5 bases. CDR1 and CDR2 from the germline V gene are GTSNPN and SVGIG (reference sequence). Here the CDR3 DNA reads TGTGCCTGGAGTGTCTCCCCCGCCGTGGTCGGGACAGGGCGAAACACCATATATTTT. It specifies CAWSVSPAVVGTGRNTIYF.

The chain carries TRBV7-9 and TRBJ2-1; D possibly corresponds to TRBD2 (6 bases). The V end lost 5 bases, the J end lost 10 bases, and 18 bases lay between the germline ends. CDR3 size: 14 residues. Germline CDR1 reads SEHNR; CDR2 reads FQNEAQ (reference sequence). The CDR3: CASSMGDSIGEQFF. The CDR3 DNA sequence: TGTGCCAGCAGCATGGGGGACTCGATCGGGGAGCAGTTCTTC.

This clone was detected a few times. This sequence joins TRBV30 and TRBJ1-5; D perhaps matches TRBD1 (6 bases). The CDR3 consists of 12 residues. The V gene's germline CDR1 is GTSNPN and CDR2 SVGIG (reference sequence). V lost 7 bases, J lost 2 bases, and 9 bases lay in between. CDR3 protein: CAYRVGNQPQHF. CDR3 bases: TGTGCCTACAGGGTGGGCAATCAGCCCCAGCATTTT.

The chain uses TRBV6-6 and TRBJ1-5; D is undetermined. In germline, CDR1 is MNHNY, CDR2 SVGAGI (reference sequence). The CDR3 loop spans 13 amino acids. V lost 6 bases, J lost 7 bases, and 13 bases lay in between. The CDR3 is CASRRQMQQPQHF. The CDR3 nucleotides read TGTGCCAGCAGGAGACAAATGCAACAGCCCCAGCATTTT.

To note about this clone: The same CDR3 also results from other DNA sequences found in this sample. V usage is TRBV27 and J usage is TRBJ1-1, with a tentative D call TRBD1 (5 bases). Trimming pared 3 bases from V and 11 bases from J, leaving 10 bases between. This CDR3 has 11 amino acids. Per germline, CDR1 MNHEY and CDR2 SMNVEV (reference sequence). CDR3 nucleotide sequence: TGTGCCAGCAGTTTTGGGGCAGAGGCTTTCTTT. Translating gives CASSFGAEAFF.

J is TRBJ1-2 and V is TRBV5-6; D remains unclear. CDR3 length equals 15 residues. With 4 bases removed from V and 0 bases from J, the gap between germline ends came to 13 bases. CDR1 is SGHDT and CDR2 is YYEEEE in the germline V gene. For the CDR3, the DNA is TGTGCCAGCAGCCGATTCTCACTAGCTAACTATGGCTACACCTTC. As protein: CASSRFSLANYGYTF.

CDR3 region: CASSGSRGQAYGYTF. The DNA of the CDR3 is TGTGCCAGCAGCGGATCCAGGGGGCAGGCCTATGGCTACACCTTC. The chain links TRBV9 to TRBJ1-2, with 8 nucleotides matching TRBD1. V was pared by 3 bases and J by 4 bases, with 8 bases of the junction left unmatched. This CDR3 region has 15 residues. The V gene's germline CDR1 is SGDLS and CDR2 YYNGEE. The complete variable domain, with remaining parts taken from reference TRBV9 and TRBJ1-2, reads DSGVTQTPKHLITATGQRVTLRCSPRSGDLSVYWYQQSLDQGLQFLIQYYNGEERAKGNILERFSAQQFPDLHSELNLSSLELGDSALYFCASSGSRGQAYGYTFGSGTRLTVV.

The V and J genes are TRBV19 and TRBJ2-5; maybe TRBD1 (6 bases). The CDR3 consists of 13 residues. Per germline, CDR1 LNHDA and CDR2 SQIVND (reference sequence). V was cut by 4 bases and J by 3 bases, with 9 bases left in between. The DNA of the CDR3 is TGTGCCAGTAGTACCCGGACAGAAGAGACCCAGTACTTC. It translates to CASSTRTEETQYF.